The clone carrying this T cell receptor (beta chain) has only a few counts. Sequencing was performed with immunoSEQ multiplex PCR; in TCRdb, only in-frame clones are kept and a portion is missing. The repertoire holds over 15,000 clones, just under 75% seen once, with around 26% in the top ten. V lost 6 bases to trimming and J lost 0 bases; unmatched junction nucleotides: 10. The CDR3 runs to 17 residues. From germline, CDR1 is KGHSH and CDR2 LQKENI. Patients were ineligible given autoimmune disease history or systemic immunosuppression. These data are taken from a study of OX40 agonist ivuxolimab in advanced cancers. Study summary: Cohort: about 82% men, mean age around 60, aged about 20 to 79. Three patients got partial responses; one had hepatocellular carcinoma and two had cutaneous melanoma.

The J gene is TRBJ1-1, the V gene TRBV18, with 10 bases that match TRBD1. This receptor was identified in an adult with an advanced solid tumor such as melanoma, head and neck, liver or kidney cancer. The source was CD4+ or CD8+ T cells sorted from blood, collected in a trial of the OX40 agonist ivuxolimab. The CDR3 here is CASSNPGTGAMNTEAFF. The CDR3, as DNA: TGTGCCAGCTCGAATCCCGGGACAGGGGCTATGAACACTGAAGCTTTCTTT.